This T cell receptor beta chain is from a study of cytomegalovirus exposure and HLA in healthy donors. Study-level background: Within an early data release were tens of millions of unique TCRs drawn from HLA-typed donors.

Both 60 Vbeta primers and 13 Jbeta primers went into the PCR. Measured with immunoSEQ multiplex PCR; TCRdb has only the in-frame clones, and not every one. The sample shows around 150,000 clones, roughly 72% of them seen only once. This clone was counted only a few times. Its antigen remains unidentified. Study-level points and caveats: Highly shared variants forming one cluster were likely a sequencing artifact. There were over 150 TCR beta chains listed as cytomegalovirus-associated.

The length of the CDR3 is 14 residues. Germline-derived CDR1 and CDR2 are SGHDT and YYEEEE. Trimming stripped 0 bases from V and 3 bases from J, with 10 bases between. This TCR was recovered from a middle-aged man in good health and CMV-seropositive. Sequencing was done on a sample of PBMCs. This sequence joins TRBV5-6 and TRBJ2-7, with unresolved D. Written as DNA, the CDR3 is TGTGCCAGCAGCTTGGCTGGAGTGCTCTACGAGCAGTACTTC. It encodes CASSLAGVLYEQYF.